These 20 T cell receptor beta chains were all obtained from the same sample, sequenced in a study of shared clonotypes between healthy human individuals. The method was immunoSEQ multiplex PCR; TCRdb's version includes in-frame clones alone and lacks a portion of them. This sample carries millions of clones, 85% to 95% of them seen once, and the ten largest clones take 0.13%. The sequencing sample was made of naive CD4+ T cells sorted from blood. This sample's subset: CD45RA+ positively selected. The receptors originated from a man between 18 and 29 years old in good health.

About this clone itself: The sample contains more than one DNA sequence encoding this CDR3. The chain has TRBV14 and TRBJ1-1; D is unclear. This CDR3 has 16 amino acids. The V and J ends lost 1 base and 2 bases respectively, with 14 bases between them. Germline lookup yields CDR1 SGHDN and CDR2 FVKESK. Here the CDR3 reads CASSQVRPAGNTEAFF. The CDR3 DNA reads as TGTGCCAGCAGCCAAGTCCGGCCCGCGGGTAACACTGAAGCTTTCTTT.

This chain uses TRBV7-2 with TRBJ2-5, with 7 bases fitting TRBD2. This CDR3 has 15 amino acids. J lost 2 bases, V lost 5 bases, and 8 bases had no gene match. Germline values: CDR1 SGHTA, CDR2 FQGNSA. CDR3 nucleotides: TGTGCCAGCAGCCAAGGGACTACGGTACAAGAGACCCAGTACTTC. Residues: CASSQGTTVQETQYF.

CDR3 protein: CAISGGLQETQYF. The CDR3 DNA is TGTGCCATCAGTGGGGGACTCCAAGAGACCCAGTACTTC. This chain connects TRBV10-3 to TRBJ2-5, with D possibly matching TRBD2 (6 bases). Per the germline V gene, CDR1 is ENHRY and CDR2 is SYGVKD. V gave up 4 bases and J gave up 1 base, with 7 bases separating them. The CDR3 sequence is 13 residues long.

The chain recombines TRBV15 with TRBJ2-1; 7 positions agree with TRBD1. The CDR3 extends over 15 amino acids. The trim removed 1 base at V and 9 bases at J, leaving 9 bases unmatched. Per germline, CDR1 LNHNV and CDR2 YYDKDF (reference sequence). The CDR3 nucleotides are TGTGCCACCAGCAGAGTACAGGGGCTAAATTCTGAGCAGTTCTTC. This codes for CATSRVQGLNSEQFF.

V gene TRBV2 combines with J gene TRBJ2-7; D is undetermined. The germline V and J ends were trimmed by 6 bases and 7 bases, with 7 bases remaining between them. Germline assignment: CDR1 SNHLY and CDR2 FYNNEI. CDR3 size: 10 residues. CDR3 sequence (DNA): TGTGCCAGCAGCATGGTGGAGCAGTACTTC. It yields the protein CASSMVEQYF.

The J gene is TRBJ2-3, the V gene TRBV6-6; either TRBD1 or TRBD2 may supply D (5 bases each). The CDR3 length is 16 residues. V shed 8 bases and J shed 0 bases, with 18 bases lying between them. CDR1 and CDR2 (germline): MNHNY, SVGAGI (reference sequence). The CDR3 sequence is CASPSTLGDSTDTQYF. CDR3 coding DNA: TGTGCCAGCCCTTCCACTCTGGGGGATAGCACAGATACGCAGTATTTT.

The rearrangement joins TRBV18 to TRBJ2-1; no clear D gene. V lost 1 base, J lost 4 bases, and 11 bases lay in between. Germline V CDR1 and CDR2: KGHSH, LQKENI. CDR3 length: 15 amino acids. The CDR3 region has the DNA TGTGCCAGCTCACCACTTGCGGTCCCATACAATGAGCAGTTCTTC. Its protein product is CASSPLAVPYNEQFF.

This clone appeared once. The chain links TRBV19 to TRBJ1-2; D unresolved. Looked up from germline, CDR1 is LNHDA and CDR2 is SQIVND (reference sequence). The CDR3 runs to 15 residues. V was shortened by 6 bases and J by 1 base, with 15 bases between the two germline ends. CDR3 amino acids: CASRNEGNFNYGYTF. Written as DNA, the CDR3 is TGTGCCAGTAGGAACGAGGGTAATTTTAACTATGGCTACACCTTC.

The V and J genes are TRBV14 and TRBJ2-7; 7 bases match TRBD1. The germline V gene encodes CDR1 SGHDN and CDR2 FVKESK. The ends lost 2 bases at V and 3 bases at J; junction bases unmatched: 4. This CDR3 contains 14 residues. In nucleotides, the CDR3 is TGTGCCAGCAGCCAATCCGGGACAGTCTACGAGCAGTACTTC. Amino acids: CASSQSGTVYEQYF.

The chain employs TRBV19 and TRBJ2-4, with D unresolved. Trimming took 5 bases from V and 0 from J, leaving 11 bases between them. The germline V gene encodes CDR1 LNHDA and CDR2 SQIVND (reference sequence). The CDR3 is made up of 15 amino acids. CDR3 in amino acids: CASSEATIAKNIQYF. The CDR3 DNA follows: TGTGCCAGTAGTGAGGCAACGATAGCCAAAAACATTCAGTACTTC. The full variable domain, rest sourced from reference TRBV19 and TRBJ2-4, is DGGITQSPKYLFRKEGQNVTLSCEQNLNHDAMYWYRQDPGQGLRLIYYSQIVNDFQKGDIAEGYSVSREKKESFPLTVTSAQKNPTAFYLCASSEATIAKNIQYFGAGTRLSVL.

The CDR3 region is CASSPIGQGTFGGELFF. CDR3 sequence (DNA): TGTGCCAGCTCCCCTATAGGGCAGGGGACCTTCGGCGGGGAGCTGTTTTTT. The rearrangement links TRBV18 to TRBJ2-2; TRBD1 is a possible D gene (6 bases). Germline V gene data show CDR1 as KGHSH and CDR2 as LQKENI. The CDR3 is made up of 17 amino acids. Trimming left V 6 bases short and J 7 bases short, with 24 bases between.

This sequence joins TRBV6-4 and TRBJ1-2; TRBD1 agrees at 9 bases. Germline-derived CDR1 and CDR2 are MRHNA and SNTAGT. Trimming cost V 6 bases and J 4 bases; bases outside gene matches: 6. This CDR3 comprises 14 residues. This CDR3 reads CASRNGTGSYGYTF. DNA of the CDR3: TGTGCCAGCAGAAACGGGACAGGGAGCTATGGCTACACCTTC.

This rearrangement joins TRBV29-1 to TRBJ2-3; no clear D. The V end lost 2 bases, the J end lost 2 bases, and 17 bases lay between the germline ends. This CDR3 is built from 16 residues. Per the germline V gene, CDR1 is SQVTM and CDR2 is ANQGSEA. The CDR3 sequence: CSVERSKGWYTDTQYF. The DNA for the CDR3 is TGCAGCGTTGAAAGGAGTAAGGGTTGGTACACAGATACGCAGTATTTT.

This chain connects TRBV14 to TRBJ1-1; D remains unclear. This CDR3 region has 13 residues. V was cut by 4 bases and J by 3 bases, with 9 bases left in between. In germline, CDR1 is SGHDN, CDR2 FVKESK. Here the CDR3 DNA reads TGTGCCAGCAGCCCTTTGTTACACACTGAAGCTTTCTTT. It translates to CASSPLLHTEAFF.

V usage is TRBV18 and J usage is TRBJ2-1; possible D gene TRBD1, 5 bases. Germline V lookup: CDR1 KGHSH, CDR2 LQKENI. The CDR3 extends over 14 amino acids. V was shortened by 2 bases and J by 8 bases, with 13 bases between the two germline ends. CDR3 nucleotides: TGTGCCAGCTCACCAGAGCAGGGTGTCGATGAGCAGTTCTTC. This codes for CASSPEQGVDEQFF.

The chain combines TRBV2 with TRBJ1-1; 10 nucleotides agree with TRBD1. Trimming removed 4 bases from V and 3 bases from J; junction bases left unmatched: 5. The CDR3 runs 15 residues. CDR1 is SNHLY and CDR2 is FYNNEI in the germline V gene. Here the CDR3 reads CASSAWDRGDTEAFF. For the CDR3, the DNA is TGTGCCAGCAGTGCTTGGGACAGGGGAGACACTGAAGCTTTCTTT.

The rearrangement uses TRBV6-1 and TRBJ1-4; no firm D call. Germline V gene sequence: CDR1 MNHNS, CDR2 SASEGT. This CDR3 comprises 17 residues. Between the trimmed V and J ends, which lost 3 bases and 0 bases, there was a span of 14 bases. The CDR3 region is CASSEGGLPPTNEKLFF. Here the CDR3 DNA reads TGTGCCAGCAGTGAGGGCGGGTTGCCTCCAACTAATGAAAAACTGTTTTTT.

V gene TRBV5-6 combines with J gene TRBJ2-3; 13 nucleotides align to TRBD2. This CDR3 has 17 amino acids. J gave up 2 bases and V 4 bases, and 7 bases lay outside the gene matches. Per the germline V gene, CDR1 is SGHDT and CDR2 is YYEEEE. The CDR3 DNA is TGTGCCAGCAGCACCACACTAGCGGGAGGGTTCACAGATACGCAGTATTTT. The encoded protein is CASSTTLAGGFTDTQYF.

The CDR3 sequence is CASSKTGGAGEQYF. CDR3 coding DNA: TGTGCCAGCAGTAAGACAGGGGGAGCGGGAGAGCAGTACTTC. This chain uses TRBV6-5 with TRBJ2-7, with 9 positions matching TRBD1. The CDR3 runs to 14 residues. Germline-derived CDR1 and CDR2 are MNHEY and SVGAGI. Trimming cost V 5 bases and J 7 bases; bases outside gene matches: 9.

This sequence joins TRBV27 and TRBJ2-7; 11 nucleotides line up with TRBD1. The germline CDR1 and CDR2 sequences are MNHEY and SMNVEV (reference sequence). With 6 bases clipped from V and 7 bases from J, the junction kept 5 bases outside the gene matches. The CDR3 has 13 residues. The CDR3 here is CASSPDRGREQYF. The CDR3 DNA is TGTGCCAGCAGCCCGGACAGGGGGCGGGAGCAGTACTTC.